These 13 T cell receptor beta chains were all obtained from the same sample, sequenced in a study of T cells in Graves' hyperthyroidism and ophthalmopathy. Regions amplified from RNA transcripts were the TCR beta CDR3 regions. The primer set for the first-round RT-PCR of the TCR CDR3 was HTBI. TCRdb re-derived calls from the multiplex PCR reads in MiXCR, one entry per CDR3 protein. This table holds about 500,000 distinct CDR3 sequences, approximately 16% found once. The source material was blood. The receptors stem from a woman under 40 with Graves' ophthalmopathy.

In the case of this clonotype: As the CDR3 is not closed by the conserved phenylalanine or tryptophan, this likely results from a read error. The chain carries TRBV7-6 and TRBJ2-7, with 8 positions matching TRBD1. CDR1 is SGHVS, CDR2 FNYEAQ, per germline. This CDR3 is built from 14 residues. With 3 bases clipped from V and 4 bases from J, the junction kept 5 bases outside the gene matches. CDR3 sequence reads: CASSFRQGAYEQYL. The CDR3 coding sequence is TGTGCCAGCAGCTTTCGGCAGGGGGCTTACGAGCAGTACCTC.

This clonotype was counted ten times or more. V gene TRBV6-8 combines with J gene TRBJ2-7; TRBD1 aligns across 9 bases. This CDR3 has 15 residues. Losses at the gene ends were 6 bases for V and 6 bases for J; bases not matched to a gene: 12. In germline, CDR1 is MNHGY, CDR2 SAAAGT. CDR3 sequence reads: CASSRRDRVPGEQYF. As DNA, the CDR3 is TGTGCCAGCAGCCGTAGGGACAGGGTGCCGGGCGAGCAGTACTTC.

Only a few counts were recorded for this clonotype. The CDR3 coding sequence is TGTGCCAGCAGTGGGGAGCCGGGAATGGTCGAGCAGTACTTC. This gives the protein CASSGEPGMVEQYF. The chain combines TRBV7-2 with TRBJ2-7; maybe TRBD2 (5 bases). The CDR3 spans 14 residues. With 6 bases removed from V and 6 bases from J, the gap between germline ends came to 18 bases. Germline CDR1 SGHTA, CDR2 FQGNSA.

This clonotype has only a few counts. J is TRBJ1-6 and V is TRBV4-1, with D perhaps matching TRBD1 (6 bases). Trimming left V 4 bases short and J 7 bases short, with 11 bases between. Looked up from germline, CDR1 is MGHRA and CDR2 is YSYEKL. The CDR3 contains 14 residues. The DNA of the CDR3 is TGCGCCAGCAGCCCCCGGGACACCAATTCACCCCTCCACTTT. It is translated as CASSPRDTNSPLHF.

This clonotype appeared many times. The V and J genes are TRBV5-1 and TRBJ2-1; 13 positions agree with TRBD2. The germline V gene encodes CDR1 SGHRS and CDR2 YFSETQ. Trimming took 1 base from V and 3 from J; bases not matched to a gene: 4. The CDR3 has 17 amino acids. The CDR3, as DNA: TGCGCCAGCAGCTTGACCTGGACTAGCGGGAGCTACAATGAGCAGTTCTTC. It translates to CASSLTWTSGSYNEQFF. Combining the CDR3 with reference TRBV5-1 and TRBJ2-1 gives the whole variable domain KAGVTQTPRYLIKTRGQQVTLSCSPISGHRSVSWYQQTPGQGLQFLFEYFSETQRNKGNFPGRFSGRQFSNSRSEMNVSTLELGDSALYLCASSLTWTSGSYNEQFFGPGTRLTVL.

This clonotype was counted between two and nine times. The rearrangement joins TRBV5-6 to TRBJ2-2; D is tentatively TRBD1 or TRBD2 (5 bases each). This CDR3 spans 15 amino acids. The V end lost 4 bases, the J end lost 2 bases, and 12 bases lay between the germline ends. CDR1 SGHDT and CDR2 YYEEEE come from the germline V gene. The CDR3 protein is CASSGTGANTGELFF. The CDR3 bases are TGTGCCAGCAGCGGGACCGGGGCAAACACCGGGGAGCTGTTTTTT.

The chain carries TRBV7-3 and TRBJ2-3; 9 positions agree with TRBD2. The V segment lost 3 bases and the J segment 4 bases; nucleotides outside the gene matches: 5. CDR1 is SGHTA, CDR2 FQGTGA, per germline. This CDR3 contains 15 residues. Here the CDR3 DNA reads TGTGCCAGCAGCTTCCTAGCGGGACCGGCAGATACGCAGTATTTT. Residues: CASSFLAGPADTQYF. The full variable domain, in which reference TRBV7-3 and TRBJ2-3 provide the parts outside the CDR3, is GAGVSQTPSNKVTEKGKYVELRCDPISGHTALYWYRQSLGQGPEFLIYFQGTGAADDSGLPNDRFFAVRPEGSVSTLKIQRTERGDSAVYLCASSFLAGPADTQYFGPGTRLTVL.

Ten or more counts support this clonotype. The CDR3 DNA reads as TGTGCCAGCAGGGCAGGGACTAGCACAGATACGCAGTATTTT. Amino acid sequence: CASRAGTSTDTQYF. The J gene is TRBJ2-3, the V gene TRBV28; D might be TRBD2 (6 bases). The CDR3 is made up of 14 amino acids. Germline V gene data show CDR1 as MDHEN and CDR2 as SYDVKM. Trimming took off 6 bases at V and 0 bases at J, with 10 bases between the two ends.

This clonotype showed up just a few times. A read error is possible here, since a much larger clone lies one base away. J is TRBJ2-1 and V is TRBV5-8; D tentatively fits TRBD1 or TRBD2 (5 bases each). The length of the CDR3 is 13 residues. Germline-derived CDR1 and CDR2 are SGHTS and YDEGEE. The V and J ends lost 2 bases and 6 bases respectively, with 9 bases between them. The CDR3 loop is CASSLWDPNEQFF. CDR3 nucleotides: TGTGCCAGCAGCTTATGGGACCCCAATGAGCAGTTCTTC.

The rearrangement links TRBV10-3 to TRBJ1-3; weak D call: TRBD1 (5 bases). CDR1 ENHRY and CDR2 SYGVKD come from the germline V gene. Trimming removed 4 bases from V and 4 bases from J, with 5 bases in between. The CDR3 runs to 12 residues. This CDR3 is CAISGQGNTIYF. The CDR3 DNA reads as TGTGCCATCAGTGGACAGGGAAACACCATATATTTT.

There are many counts of this clonotype. This chain links TRBV28 with TRBJ2-7; TRBD1 aligns across 9 bases. Germline CDR1 and CDR2: MDHEN and SYDVKM. V was clipped by 1 base and J by 3 bases; unmatched bases: 10. The CDR3 runs to 17 residues. The CDR3 is CASSLLGGTGHHYEQYF. The CDR3 DNA follows: TGTGCCAGCAGTTTATTGGGTGGGACAGGGCACCACTACGAGCAGTACTTC.

As regards this clonotype: At one end, the junction sequence differs from germline, possibly due to a read error. This chain uses TRBV3-1 with TRBJ2-1; a weak D match, TRBD2 (6 bases). The length of the CDR3 is 14 residues. The germline V gene encodes CDR1 LGHDT and CDR2 YNNKEL (reference sequence). The CDR3 DNA reads TGTACCAGCCGGCGAGCGGGCATCTACAATGAGCAGTTCTTC. Translation gives CTSRRAGIYNEQFF.

The chain recombines TRBV27 with TRBJ2-1, with 10 nucleotides matching TRBD2. With 0 bases clipped from V and 9 bases from J, the junction kept 8 bases outside the gene matches. The CDR3 sequence is 16 residues long. Germline V CDR1 and CDR2: MNHEY, SMNVEV (reference sequence). The CDR3 region has the DNA TGTGCCAGCAGTTTATCGGCGCTAGCGGGAGCAATTGAGCAGTTCTTC. Residues: CASSLSALAGAIEQFF.